The clone carrying this T cell receptor beta chain showed up just a few times. Its cognate antigen is unknown. These data belong to a study of blood T cells in healthy people across ages. Broader study findings: Per million T cells, TCR beta diversity dropped about linearly as age rose. Naive and antigen-experienced cells were not separated, limiting conclusive comparison. From one million sequenced T cells, diversity estimates were lower bounds.

A J-beta primer mix and a sample-barcoded 5' primer were used in a second PCR of roughly 6 to 11 cycles. TCRdb used MiXCR to reprocess the 5' RACE reads, holding one entry per CDR3 protein. The sample yields roughly 1,800,000 distinct CDR3 sequences, about 49% seen once. The TCR originated in a woman aged 40-49 years in good health. Sequencing input: blood.

The CDR3 reads CASTWRSTDTQYF. The DNA of the CDR3 is TGTGCCAGCACCTGGCGTAGCACAGATACGCAGTATTTT. This chain joins TRBV2 and TRBJ2-3; no firm D call. V was shortened by 7 bases and J by 0 bases, with 8 bases between the two germline ends. The CDR3 runs 13 residues. Looked up from germline, CDR1 is SNHLY and CDR2 is FYNNEI.